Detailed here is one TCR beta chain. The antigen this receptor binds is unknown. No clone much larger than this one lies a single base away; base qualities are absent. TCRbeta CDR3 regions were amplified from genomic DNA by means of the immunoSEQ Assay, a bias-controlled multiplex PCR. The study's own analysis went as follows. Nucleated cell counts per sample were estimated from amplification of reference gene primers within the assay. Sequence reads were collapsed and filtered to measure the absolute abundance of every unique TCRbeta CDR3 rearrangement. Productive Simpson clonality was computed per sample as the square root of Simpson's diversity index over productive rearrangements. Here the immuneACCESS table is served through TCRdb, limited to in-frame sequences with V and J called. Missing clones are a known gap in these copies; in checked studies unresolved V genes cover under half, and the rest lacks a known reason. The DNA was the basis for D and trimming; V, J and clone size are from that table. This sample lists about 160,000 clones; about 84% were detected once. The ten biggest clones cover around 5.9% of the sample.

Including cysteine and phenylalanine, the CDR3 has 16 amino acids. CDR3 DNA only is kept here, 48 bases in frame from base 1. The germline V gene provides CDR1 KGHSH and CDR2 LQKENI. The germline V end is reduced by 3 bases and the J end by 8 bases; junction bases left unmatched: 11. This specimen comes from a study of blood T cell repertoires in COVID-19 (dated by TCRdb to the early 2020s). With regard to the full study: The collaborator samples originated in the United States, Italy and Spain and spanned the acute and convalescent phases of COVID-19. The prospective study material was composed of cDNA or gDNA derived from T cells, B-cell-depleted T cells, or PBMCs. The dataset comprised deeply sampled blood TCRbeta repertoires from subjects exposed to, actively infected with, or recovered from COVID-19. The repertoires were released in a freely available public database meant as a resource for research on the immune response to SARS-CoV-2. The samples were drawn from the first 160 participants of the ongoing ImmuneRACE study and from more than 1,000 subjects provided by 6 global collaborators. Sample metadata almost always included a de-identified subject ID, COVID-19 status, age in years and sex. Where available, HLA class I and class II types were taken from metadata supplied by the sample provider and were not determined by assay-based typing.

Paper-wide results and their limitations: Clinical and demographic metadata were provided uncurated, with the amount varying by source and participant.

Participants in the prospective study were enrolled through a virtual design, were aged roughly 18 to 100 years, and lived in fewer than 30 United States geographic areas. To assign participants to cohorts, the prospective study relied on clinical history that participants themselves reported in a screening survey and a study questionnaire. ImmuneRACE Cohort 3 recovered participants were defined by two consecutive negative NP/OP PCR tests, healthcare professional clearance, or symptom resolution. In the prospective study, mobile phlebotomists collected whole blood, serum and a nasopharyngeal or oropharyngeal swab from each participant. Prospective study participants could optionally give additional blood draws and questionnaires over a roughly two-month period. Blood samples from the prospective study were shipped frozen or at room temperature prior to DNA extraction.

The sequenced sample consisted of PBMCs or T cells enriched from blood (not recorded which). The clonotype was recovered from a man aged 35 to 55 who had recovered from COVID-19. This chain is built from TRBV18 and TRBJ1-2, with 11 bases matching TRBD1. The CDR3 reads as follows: CASSPIPGQGGGGYTF. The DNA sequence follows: TGTGCCAGCTCACCGATACCGGGACAGGGGGGAGGAGGCTACACCTTC.